These T cell receptor beta chains were read from a single sample in a study of T cell responses to AZD1222 COVID-19 vaccine. Sequenced by immunoSEQ multiplex PCR; TCRdb stores in-frame clones only, minus some. This sample has more than 140,000 clones, with approximately 89% found just once. Source: peripheral blood, taken on day 0 of AZD1222 vaccination. All receptors come from an adult in good health. CDR3s include the opening cysteine and the closing phenylalanine or tryptophan. A D gene is named only where the DNA matches it firmly. Clone size appears in some rows only: once, few, many, or a class for an expanded clone.

size: NA
V: TRBV18
J: TRBJ1-1
D: NA
DNA: TGTGCCACCAAGGCGGGGGAGAACACTGAAGCTTTCTTT
CDR3: CATKAGENTEAFF

size: NA
V: TRBV7-8
J: TRBJ2-3
D: NA
DNA: TGTGCCAGCAGCTTCACGCGTAACCCCACAGATACGCAGTATTTT
CDR3: CASSFTRNPTDTQYF

size: NA
V: TRBV7-2
J: TRBJ1-4
D: NA
DNA: TGTGCCATCTCGACTTATAATGAAAAACTGTTTTTT
CDR3: CAISTYNEKLFF

size: NA
V: TRBV7-2
J: TRBJ2-7
D: TRBD2
DNA: TGTGCCAGCAGCATGCGACTAGCGGGGGGGAGGAACGAGCAGTACTTC
CDR3: CASSMRLAGGRNEQYF

size: NA
V: TRBV19
J: TRBJ2-5
D: NA
DNA: TGTGCCAGTAGTCTTATGGTAGGGAACCAAGAGACCCAGTACTTC
CDR3: CASSLMVGNQETQYF

size: NA
V: TRBV28
J: TRBJ1-4
D: TRBD1
DNA: TGTGCCAGCAGTTTCGGGACAGACCATGAAAAACTGTTTTTT
CDR3: CASSFGTDHEKLFF

size: once
V: TRBV19
J: TRBJ1-2
D: NA
DNA: TGTGCCAGTAGTATAGAGCCGGGACGGAAAAACTATGGCTACACCTTC
CDR3: CASSIEPGRKNYGYTF

size: NA
V: TRBV3-1/TRBV3-2
J: TRBJ2-1
D: NA
DNA: TGTGCCAGCAGCCAAGAGGGGGACGCAGGCTATGAGCAGTTCTTC
CDR3: CASSQEGDAGYEQFF

size: NA
V: TRBV7-2
J: TRBJ2-5
D: NA
DNA: TGTGCCAGCAGCTTAGGTCGCGGGGGCGTGTGGAAGACCCAGTACTTC
CDR3: CASSLGRGGVWKTQYF

size: NA
V: TRBV5-1
J: TRBJ1-3
D: NA
DNA: TGCGCCAGCAGCTTGAGTACCCAGGGGCGAGGAAACACCATATATTTT
CDR3: CASSLSTQGRGNTIYF

size: NA
V: TRBV27
J: TRBJ2-6
D: NA
DNA: TGTGCCAGCAGTCGATGGGGACCCTCTGGGGCCAACGTCCTGACTTTC
CDR3: CASSRWGPSGANVLTF

size: NA
V: TRBV30
J: TRBJ1-4
D: NA
DNA: TGTGCCTGGAGTAGGGGGGGCAGCGAAAAACTGTTTTTT
CDR3: CAWSRGGSEKLFF

size: NA
V: TRBV6-5
J: TRBJ2-7
D: TRBD1
DNA: TGTGCCAGCAGTTACCAGTCCGGGACAGGGGTCCACGAGCAGTACTTC
CDR3: CASSYQSGTGVHEQYF

size: few
V: TRBV7-9
J: TRBJ2-5
D: NA
DNA: TGTGCCAGCAGCTTCCAGGGGCGGGAGACCCAGTACTTC
CDR3: CASSFQGRETQYF

size: once
V: TRBV6-2/TRBV6-3
J: TRBJ2-2
D: TRBD1
DNA: TGTGCCAGCAGTTACAGACAGGGGGCGAACACCGGGGAGCTGTTTTTT
CDR3: CASSYRQGANTGELFF

size: NA
V: TRBV5-5
J: TRBJ1-5
D: NA
DNA: TGTGCCAGCAGCTGGAGGGGGGATGATCAGCCCCAGCATTTT
CDR3: CASSWRGDDQPQHF

size: once
V: TRBV5-6
J: TRBJ1-6
D: TRBD1
DNA: TGTGCCAGCAGCGCGGACAGGCCGGGCTCACCCCTCCACTTT
CDR3: CASSADRPGSPLHF

size: NA
V: TRBV3-1/TRBV3-2
J: TRBJ2-3
D: NA
DNA: TGTGCCAGCAGCCAGGATCTGGCCACAGATACGCAGTATTTT
CDR3: CASSQDLATDTQYF